The 5 T cell receptor beta chains in this list originate from one sample, sequenced in a study of shared clonotypes between healthy human individuals. Sequenced by immunoSEQ multiplex PCR; TCRdb stores in-frame clones only, minus some. The sample carries millions of clones, just under 95% recorded once. Naive CD8 cells lacked CD45RO and underwent positive selection for CCR7, leaving out terminally differentiated effector memory CD45RA+ cells. The sample consisted of naive CD8+ T cells sorted from blood. These receptors all stem from a man aged 18 to 30 in good health.

This chain links TRBV27 with TRBJ2-1; no reliable D call. The ends were cut back, 1 base at V and 3 bases at J, with 10 bases in the middle. CDR1 is MNHEY, CDR2 SMNVEV, per germline (reference sequence). The CDR3 length is 15 residues. This chain's CDR3 is CASSLLGLGYNEQFF. CDR3 sequence (DNA): TGTGCCAGCAGTTTATTGGGATTGGGCTACAATGAGCAGTTCTTC.

The CDR3 reads CASSLAGGIDTQYF. CDR3 nucleotides: TGTGCCAGCAGCTTAGCGGGAGGTATAGATACGCAGTATTTT. The V call is TRBV7-9, the J call TRBJ2-3, with D possibly TRBD2 on 6 matching bases. V dropped 0 bases and J dropped 5 bases, with 9 bases sitting between them. The V gene's germline CDR1 is SEHNR and CDR2 FQNEAQ (reference sequence). CDR3 length: 14 residues. Full variable domain (remainder filled in from reference TRBV7-9 and TRBJ2-3): DTGVSQNPRHKITKRGQNVTFRCDPISEHNRLYWYRQTLGQGPEFLTYFQNEAQLEKSRLLSDRFSAERPKGSFSTLEIQRTEQGDSAMYLCASSLAGGIDTQYFGPGTRLTVL.

The rearrangement joins TRBV7-6 to TRBJ2-1, with TRBD2 matching 7 bases. Trimming removed 0 bases from V and 9 bases from J; junction bases left unmatched: 8. The germline V gene has CDR1 SGHVS and CDR2 FNYEAQ. This CDR3 region has 15 residues. The CDR3 nucleotides read TGTGCCAGCAGCTTAGCCAGCGGGAAGGTCGGTGAGCAGTTCTTC. This encodes CASSLASGKVGEQFF.

The chain employs TRBV7-2 and TRBJ2-2, with D hard to call. Germline values: CDR1 SGHTA, CDR2 FQGNSA. Trimming stripped 4 bases from V and 7 bases from J, with 7 bases between. The CDR3 has 12 residues. CDR3 sequence reads: CASSYSLGELFF. CDR3 DNA sequence: TGTGCCAGCAGCTATAGTCTCGGGGAGCTGTTTTTT.

This clone has a single count. The rearrangement joins TRBV9 to TRBJ2-2; no clear D gene. CDR3 length: 15 amino acids. Germline loops: CDR1 SGDLS, CDR2 YYNGEE. Trimming removed 1 base at V and 2 bases at J, with 9 bases between. The CDR3 here is CASSVHKVNTGELFF. The CDR3, as DNA: TGTGCCAGCAGCGTACATAAGGTTAACACCGGGGAGCTGTTTTTT.